This T cell receptor (beta chain) appears in the sequencing data of a study of T-cell reconstitution after alpha-beta-depleted transplantation in children. Unique molecular identifiers tagged the TCRbeta library. TCRdb re-analysed the PCR reads in MiXCR, keeping a single row per CDR3 protein. Of about 610,000 distinct CDR3 sequences listed, roughly a tenth are singletons. This clonotype was seen a handful of times. Because it lacks the conserved phenylalanine or tryptophan at the end, this CDR3 is likely a read error. This CDR3 has 16 residues. Trimming cost V 4 bases and J 3 bases; bases outside gene matches: 10. CDR1 is SGHRS, CDR2 YFSETQ, per germline.

Sequencing used PBMCs from the stem cell graft donor, obtained from the stem cell graft. This chain uses TRBV5-1 with TRBJ2-3, with 8 bases identical to TRBD1. The clonotype was recovered from a human donor who donated a stem cell graft to a child with acute myeloid leukemia. The CDR3 here is CASSIGQGFGTDTQYI. CDR3 bases: TGCGCCAGCAGCATAGGACAGGGATTCGGAACAGATACGCAGTATATT.